The 8 T cell receptor beta chains below all came from one sample that was sequenced in a study of post-analysis software for immune sequencing data. General study findings and limits: Included in a set of four or five TRBV segments more frequent in patients than controls were TRBV5-6, TRBV5-1 and TRBV20-1.

cDNA libraries of TCR beta carried unique molecular identifiers. TCRdb re-called the PCR reads through MiXCR, storing one row per CDR3 protein. The sample carries 740,000 or so distinct CDR3 sequences, about 53% recorded once. Which antigens these TCRs recognize remains unknown. Material for sequencing was blood. Source of these receptors: a girl aged 10 to 17 with multiple sclerosis.

The chain uses TRBV19 and TRBJ1-1, with 7 positions matching TRBD1. With 4 bases clipped from V and 0 bases from J, the junction kept 17 bases outside the gene matches. Germline CDR1 is LNHDA and CDR2 is SQIVND (reference sequence). The CDR3 has 19 residues. The CDR3 DNA follows: TGTGCCAGTAGTAAGGGGGCTTTAGGGGTACCGAAAATGAACACTGAAGCTTTCTTT. It translates to CASSKGALGVPKMNTEAFF. The complete variable domain, with remaining parts taken from reference TRBV19 and TRBJ1-1, reads DGGITQSPKYLFRKEGQNVTLSCEQNLNHDAMYWYRQDPGQGLRLIYYSQIVNDFQKGDIAEGYSVSREKKESFPLTVTSAQKNPTAFYLCASSKGALGVPKMNTEAFFGQGTRLTVV.

This rearrangement joins TRBV10-3 to TRBJ2-7, with TRBD1 matching 8 bases. V was pared by 3 bases and J by 2 bases, with 9 bases of the junction left unmatched. The germline CDR1 and CDR2 sequences are ENHRY and SYGVKD. The CDR3 length is 16 residues. The CDR3 loop reads CAISEGGTGTPYEQYF. CDR3 nucleotide sequence: TGTGCCATCAGTGAAGGGGGGACAGGAACCCCCTACGAGCAGTACTTC.

This chain connects TRBV19 to TRBJ2-7, with 11 bases lining up with TRBD1. CDR3 length equals 16 residues. The ends lost 6 bases at V and 4 bases at J; junction bases unmatched: 11. The germline gives CDR1 LNHDA, CDR2 SQIVND (reference sequence). This chain's CDR3 is CASRTRTGGIGYEQYF. The DNA of the CDR3 is TGTGCCAGTAGAACTCGGACAGGGGGCATTGGGTACGAGCAGTACTTC.

The V call is TRBV29-1, the J call TRBJ2-5; TRBD2 matches at 7 bases. The V segment lost 5 bases and the J segment 2 bases; nucleotides outside the gene matches: 8. The germline gives CDR1 SQVTM, CDR2 ANQGSEA. CDR3 size: 14 residues. CDR3 residues: CSVRWTSFQETQYF. The CDR3, as DNA: TGCAGCGTTCGTTGGACTAGTTTTCAAGAGACCCAGTACTTC.

The J gene is TRBJ1-5, the V gene TRBV29-1; D unresolved. Per germline, CDR1 SQVTM and CDR2 ANQGSEA. The CDR3 consists of 13 residues. V was cut by 7 bases and J by 7 bases, with 17 bases left in between. CDR3 residues: CSAASALKQPQHF. The CDR3 DNA reads TGCAGCGCCGCCTCAGCCCTCAAACAGCCCCAGCATTTT.

The rearrangement joins TRBV29-1 to TRBJ2-5, with D possibly being TRBD2 (6 bases). Germline V CDR1 and CDR2: SQVTM, ANQGSEA. This CDR3 is 11 amino acids long. The DNA of the CDR3 is TGCGGGGGGACGGTTCAAGAGACCCAGTACTTC. The encoded protein is CGGTVQETQYF.

The V call is TRBV10-3, the J call TRBJ1-2; 9 bases are shared with TRBD1. With V trimmed by 4 bases and J by 2 bases, 2 bases remained unmatched. This CDR3 spans 14 amino acids. Germline CDR1 reads ENHRY; CDR2 reads SYGVKD. In DNA, the CDR3 is TGTGCCATCAGTGTGGGACAGGGCAACTATGGCTACACCTTC. Translated, it gives CAISVGQGNYGYTF.

This sequence joins TRBV29-1 and TRBJ1-2; 7 bases are a match to TRBD1. The J segment lost 7 bases and the V segment lost 6 bases, leaving 8 bases of the junction unmatched. The germline CDR1 and CDR2 sequences are SQVTM and ANQGSEA. The CDR3 covers 12 residues. The CDR3 nucleotides read TGCAGCGTGCATCAGGGGGAGAGTGGCTACACCTTC. This sequence encodes CSVHQGESGYTF.